This T cell receptor beta chain was identified during a study of CD8+CD57+ T cells in acquired aplastic anemia. Background on the study: Healthy CD8+ samples averaged about 11.0 million reads.

Genomic DNA served as template for TCR beta VDJ and CDR3 profiling. TCRdb re-analysed the reads in MiXCR, keeping a single row per CDR3 protein. The sample holds about 81,000 distinct CDR3 sequences, around 44% seen once. CDR1 is LGHDT, CDR2 YNNKEL, per germline (reference sequence). The CDR3 loop spans 15 amino acids. Trimming stripped 4 bases from V and 4 bases from J, with 17 bases between. The clonotype comes from a human donor in good health, serving as a control. Specimen: sorted CD4+, CD8+, or CD8+CD57+ T cells (not recorded which) from PBMCs. The genes are TRBV3-1 and TRBJ2-7; a possible D gene is TRBD2 (5 bases). The CDR3 DNA follows: TGTGCCAGCAGCCTCCGAGGGTCGGAATTGTACGAGCAGTACTTC. Its protein is CASSLRGSELYEQYF.